Below, 5 T cell receptor beta chains from the same sample are listed, as sequenced in a study of blood T cells in healthy people across ages. A sample-barcoded 5' primer and a J-beta primer mix were used in a second PCR of about 7 to 12 cycles. TCRdb reprocessed the 5' RACE reads with MiXCR, giving one entry per CDR3 protein. The table includes about 1.1 million distinct CDR3 sequences, under 40% detected once. The sequenced material came from blood. These receptors originate from a man younger than 35 in good health.

This clonotype was recorded a few times. The chain recombines TRBV6-1 with TRBJ2-4; no reliable D call. CDR1 and CDR2 from the germline V gene are MNHNS and SASEGT. V was cut by 4 bases and J by 0 bases, with 7 bases left in between. The CDR3 is made up of 14 amino acids. The CDR3 nucleotides read TGTGCCAGCAGTGCCCTTTCAGCCAAAAACATTCAGTACTTC. This encodes CASSALSAKNIQYF.

In its sample, this clonotype was seen a few times. The rearrangement joins TRBV4-3 to TRBJ2-3, with D perhaps matching TRBD1 or TRBD2 (5 bases each). This CDR3 region has 15 residues. Germline V lookup: CDR1 LGHNA, CDR2 YSLEER. V lost 7 bases and J lost 1, with 15 bases in between. CDR3 DNA: TGCGCCAGCACCGAGGGGTTACAGGGCACAGATACGCAGTATTTT. Its protein is CASTEGLQGTDTQYF.

This clonotype was recorded once. CDR3 loop: CASSLDHSSDGYTF. CDR3 nucleotides: TGTGCCAGCAGCTTAGATCACAGTAGCGATGGCTACACCTTC. The V and J genes are TRBV11-2 and TRBJ1-2; no reliable D call. Germline-derived CDR1 and CDR2 are SGHAT and FQNNGV. Between the trimmed V and J ends, which lost 0 bases and 6 bases, there was a span of 11 bases. This CDR3 is 14 amino acids long.

To note about this clonotype: The junction shows a germline mismatch at one end, possibly a read error. The chain has TRBV27 and TRBJ1-2, with D perhaps TRBD1 (5 bases). The CDR3 covers 15 residues. In germline, CDR1 is MNHEY, CDR2 SMNVEV (reference sequence). CDR3 residues: CASSAERGRLYDYTF. CDR3 sequence (DNA): TGTGCCAGCAGTGCGGAGAGGGGCAGGCTGTATGACTACACCTTC.

This clonotype was counted between two and nine times. The CDR3 region has the DNA TGTGCCAGCAGCTCCGGGACTAGCGGGGGGCGGATTAGCAATGAGCAGTACTTC. Protein product: CASSSGTSGGRISNEQYF. This chain connects TRBV9 to TRBJ2-5; TRBD2 agrees at 15 bases. V trimming: 4 bases; J trimming: 11 bases; junction bases outside the gene matches: 18. The CDR3 extends over 18 amino acids. Germline CDR1 SGDLS, CDR2 YYNGEE.